The rows below give T cell receptor beta chains drawn from one sample of a study of monozygotic twins with inflammatory bowel disease. TCRdb re-analyzed the 5' RACE reads; it lists each CDR3 protein once, without DNA. The listing contains over 150,000 distinct CDR3 sequences. Sequencing was carried out using blood. All receptors come from a human donor with ulcerative colitis or Crohn's disease, or a healthy co-twin of an affected twin (not recorded which). The CDR3 runs from the conserved cysteine through the conserved F or W.

j_gene: TRBJ2-2; v_gene: TRBV6-1; CDR3aa: CASRVAGVVTGELFF
j_gene: TRBJ2-7; v_gene: TRBV18; CDR3aa: CASSRYYPLVFHEQYF
j_gene: TRBJ2-1; v_gene: TRBV19; CDR3aa: CASSRTSQGNEQFF
j_gene: TRBJ2-7; v_gene: TRBV29-1; CDR3aa: CSVGRTGGYEQYF
j_gene: TRBJ2-1; v_gene: TRBV20-1; CDR3aa: CSAPYSGGTSGSRGVNEQFF
j_gene: TRBJ2-1; v_gene: TRBV24-1; CDR3aa: CATSAMGDWSEQFF
j_gene: TRBJ2-5; v_gene: TRBV7-9; CDR3aa: CASSLAVMGTQYF
j_gene: TRBJ2-7; v_gene: TRBV7-2; CDR3aa: CASHLGSLPSSYEQYF
j_gene: TRBJ2-4; v_gene: TRBV12-3/TRBV12-4; CDR3aa: CASSTHYPGRKVIQYF
j_gene: TRBJ2-7; v_gene: TRBV24-1; CDR3aa: CATSPRTGTYEQYF
j_gene: TRBJ2-1; v_gene: TRBV2; CDR3aa: CASSEGLAGVTEFF
j_gene: TRBJ2-2; v_gene: TRBV3-1; CDR3aa: CASSQEGRLAGGTGELFF
j_gene: TRBJ2-7; v_gene: TRBV5-1; CDR3aa: CASSLRLYYEQYF
j_gene: TRBJ2-3; v_gene: TRBV7-6; CDR3aa: CASSLLGGVADTQYF
j_gene: TRBJ2-5; v_gene: TRBV20-1; CDR3aa: CSASGKRETQYF
j_gene: TRBJ2-7; v_gene: TRBV27; CDR3aa: CASRHHTGGLNEQYF